These T cell receptor beta chains were read from a single sample in a study of blood T cell repertoires in COVID-19. Only in-frame clones appear in the TCRdb table, and some are missing; sequencing was by immunoSEQ multiplex PCR. The sample has 95,000 or so clones; 79% are singletons. The specimen was peripheral blood. These receptors originate from a woman of 80 years or more with active or convalescent COVID-19. Both conserved end residues are part of each CDR3. Each record gives: clone size, J gene, V gene, CDR3 length, D gene, CDR3 protein, CDR3 DNA. A D gene is named only where the DNA matches it firmly. Expanded clones get a size class; other rows say once, few or many, or leave the size out.

size: NA
J: TRBJ2-3
V: TRBV7-6
length: 16
D: TRBD2
CDR3: CASSPGLAGSLDTQYF
DNA: TGTGCCAGCAGCCCGGGACTAGCGGGATCTTTAGATACGCAGTATTTT

size: few
J: TRBJ2-1
V: TRBV28
length: 16
D: TRBD1
CDR3: CASSHPGQGEDNEQFF
DNA: TGTGCCAGCAGCCATCCGGGACAGGGTGAAGACAATGAGCAGTTCTTC

size: NA
J: TRBJ2-3
V: TRBV24-1
length: 18
D: TRBD2
CDR3: CATSDSLLAGGPTDTQYF
DNA: TGTGCCACCAGTGATTCCCTCCTAGCGGGAGGCCCCACAGATACGCAGTATTTT

size: few
J: TRBJ2-3
V: TRBV6-6
length: 15
D: TRBD1
CDR3: CASSYGGQGGDTQYF
DNA: TGTGCCAGCAGTTACGGGGGACAGGGGGGAGATACGCAGTATTTT

size: NA
J: TRBJ1-3
V: TRBV6-5
length: 15
D: NA
CDR3: CASIPMERAGNTIYF
DNA: TGTGCCAGCATCCCCATGGAGAGGGCTGGAAACACCATATATTTT

size: NA
J: TRBJ2-7
V: TRBV10-3
length: 15
D: NA
CDR3: CAISKLAVLYYEQYF
DNA: TGTGCCATCAGTAAATTAGCGGTTCTATACTACGAGCAGTACTTC

size: few
J: TRBJ2-7
V: TRBV5-4
length: 15
D: TRBD2
CDR3: CASSLPAGGPHEQYF
DNA: TGTGCCAGCAGCCTACCAGCGGGAGGGCCCCACGAGCAGTACTTC

size: NA
J: TRBJ2-5
V: TRBV19
length: 13
D: TRBD1
CDR3: CASRTGSVETQYF
DNA: TGTGCCAGTAGGACAGGGTCTGTAGAGACCCAGTACTTC

size: few
J: TRBJ1-2
V: TRBV7-2
length: 18
D: TRBD1
CDR3: CASSSPPGQGLFNYGYTF
DNA: TGTGCCAGCAGCTCCCCCCCGGGACAGGGATTATTTAACTATGGCTACACCTTC

size: NA
J: TRBJ2-3
V: TRBV5-1
length: 15
D: NA
CDR3: CASSFRTDGTDTQYF
DNA: TGTGCCAGCAGCTTCCGGACAGATGGCACAGATACGCAGTATTTT

size: once
J: TRBJ1-2
V: TRBV2
length: 12
D: NA
CDR3: CASSGQAYGYTF
DNA: TGTGCCAGCAGTGGACAGGCCTATGGCTACACCTTC

size: NA
J: TRBJ2-7
V: TRBV6-2/TRBV6-3
length: 15
D: NA
CDR3: CASSALGKLSYEQYF
DNA: TGTGCCAGCAGTGCCCTAGGTAAGCTCTCCTACGAGCAGTACTTC

size: few
J: TRBJ2-1
V: TRBV2
length: 15
D: TRBD2
CDR3: CALHGGGRAWNEQFF
DNA: TGTGCCCTCCACGGTGGCGGGAGGGCCTGGAATGAGCAGTTCTTC

size: NA
J: TRBJ1-5
V: TRBV6-5
length: 14
D: TRBD1
CDR3: CASSLGQGHQPQHF
DNA: TGTGCCAGCAGTCTAGGACAGGGGCATCAGCCCCAGCATTTT

size: once
J: TRBJ2-7
V: TRBV5-1
length: 14
D: NA
CDR3: CASSPVGPLYEQYF
DNA: TGTGCCAGCAGCCCCGTGGGGCCTTTGTACGAGCAGTACTTC

size: NA
J: TRBJ2-5
V: TRBV6-5
length: 13
D: NA
CDR3: CASSFRDMETQYF
DNA: TGTGCCAGCAGTTTCAGGGACATGGAGACCCAGTACTTC

size: NA
J: TRBJ2-3
V: TRBV28
length: 14
D: NA
CDR3: CASSLDAGSDTQYF
DNA: TGTGCCAGCAGTCTAGACGCAGGGTCAGATACGCAGTATTTT

size: few
J: TRBJ1-2
V: TRBV6-5
length: 12
D: TRBD1
CDR3: CASGDRRGGYTF
DNA: TGTGCCAGCGGGGACAGGAGGGGTGGCTACACCTTC

size: NA
J: TRBJ1-1
V: TRBV18
length: 14
D: NA
CDR3: CASSPPGRNTEAFF
DNA: TGTGCCAGCTCACCACCGGGCAGGAACACTGAAGCTTTCTTT

size: once
J: TRBJ1-1
V: TRBV6-5
length: 14
D: NA
CDR3: CASSYSRVNTEAFF
DNA: TGTGCCAGCAGTTACTCGCGGGTGAACACTGAAGCTTTCTTT

size: many
J: TRBJ2-3
V: TRBV14
length: 16
D: NA
CDR3: CASSQELGAGTDTQYF
DNA: TGTGCCAGCAGCCAAGAACTAGGAGCTGGAACAGATACGCAGTATTTT

size: few
J: TRBJ1-1
V: TRBV27
length: 17
D: NA
CDR3: CASSKYPRATSGTEAFF
DNA: TGTGCCAGCAGCAAATATCCCCGGGCCACCTCGGGGACTGAAGCTTTCTTT

size: NA
J: TRBJ2-1
V: TRBV6-5
length: 13
D: NA
CDR3: CASPSEGTHEQFF
DNA: TGTGCCAGCCCCTCAGAAGGGACACATGAGCAGTTCTTC

size: NA
J: TRBJ2-7
V: TRBV4-2
length: 12
D: NA
CDR3: CASSQTDYEQYF
DNA: TGTGCCAGCAGTCAGACTGACTACGAGCAGTACTTC

size: NA
J: TRBJ1-1
V: TRBV27
length: 13
D: TRBD1
CDR3: CASSQQGRTEAFF
DNA: TGTGCCAGCAGTCAACAGGGGCGTACTGAAGCTTTCTTT

size: NA
J: TRBJ2-1
V: TRBV9
length: 15
D: TRBD2
CDR3: CASSVLAAQRNEQFF
DNA: TGTGCCAGCAGCGTGCTAGCGGCTCAACGAAATGAGCAGTTCTTC

size: NA
J: TRBJ2-1
V: TRBV7-2
length: 16
D: NA
CDR3: CASSSPGAWVGNEQFF
DNA: TGTGCCAGCAGCTCTCCGGGAGCATGGGTGGGCAATGAGCAGTTCTTC

size: once
J: TRBJ1-6
V: TRBV18
length: 15
D: NA
CDR3: CASSPGTGPGWALHF
DNA: TGTGCCAGCTCACCCGGAACAGGTCCCGGGTGGGCCCTCCACTTT

size: NA
J: TRBJ2-2
V: TRBV4-1
length: 14
D: NA
CDR3: CASSQEPVTGELFF
DNA: TGCGCCAGCAGCCAAGAACCGGTTACCGGGGAGCTGTTTTTT

size: NA
J: TRBJ1-6
V: TRBV12-3/TRBV12-4
length: 12
D: NA
CDR3: CASSSTASPLHF
DNA: TGTGCCAGCAGTTCGACAGCCTCACCCCTCCACTTT

size: few
J: TRBJ2-1
V: TRBV11-2
length: 13
D: NA
CDR3: CASSLAASGEQFF
DNA: TGTGCCAGCAGCTTAGCAGCCAGCGGCGAGCAGTTCTTC

size: NA
J: TRBJ1-2
V: TRBV2
length: 11
D: TRBD1
CDR3: CASRTGPGYTF
DNA: TGTGCCAGCAGGACAGGGCCCGGCTACACCTTC

size: NA
J: TRBJ2-7
V: TRBV5-3
length: 14
D: NA
CDR3: CARSLREMKGEQYF
DNA: TGTGCCAGAAGCTTGAGGGAGATGAAGGGCGAGCAGTACTTC

size: NA
J: TRBJ2-7
V: TRBV3-1/TRBV3-2
length: 14
D: NA
CDR3: CASSQGRAGGEQYF
DNA: TGTGCCAGCAGCCAAGGAAGGGCGGGTGGCGAGCAGTACTTC

size: NA
J: TRBJ2-7
V: TRBV5-8
length: 14
D: TRBD1
CDR3: CASSWDRVEGEQYF
DNA: TGTGCCAGCAGCTGGGACAGGGTTGAGGGCGAGCAGTACTTC

size: NA
J: TRBJ1-5
V: TRBV19
length: 17
D: TRBD1
CDR3: CASSLTGGGQRNQPQHF
DNA: TGTGCCAGTAGTTTGACAGGGGGCGGTCAGCGCAATCAGCCCCAGCATTTT

size: NA
J: TRBJ1-1
V: TRBV6-1
length: 15
D: TRBD1
CDR3: CASSERGHRNTEAFF
DNA: TGTGCCAGCAGTGAAAGGGGGCATCGTAACACTGAAGCTTTCTTT

size: NA
J: TRBJ2-3
V: TRBV19
length: 14
D: NA
CDR3: CASRPPGTTDTQYF
DNA: TGTGCCAGTAGACCTCCCGGGACTACAGATACGCAGTATTTT

size: NA
J: TRBJ2-1
V: TRBV5-1
length: 16
D: TRBD2
CDR3: CASSKVAGEPGNEQFF
DNA: TGCGCCAGCAGCAAGGTAGCGGGAGAACCGGGAAATGAGCAGTTCTTC

size: NA
J: TRBJ2-7
V: TRBV6-6
length: 15
D: TRBD1
CDR3: CASSYSPGQVYEQYF
DNA: TGTGCCAGCAGTTACTCTCCCGGACAGGTCTACGAGCAGTACTTC

size: NA
J: TRBJ1-2
V: TRBV5-1
length: 15
D: TRBD1
CDR3: CASSRSPGQGYGYTF
DNA: TGCGCCAGCAGCAGGAGTCCGGGACAGGGGTATGGCTACACCTTC

size: NA
J: TRBJ2-1
V: TRBV5-1
length: 14
D: TRBD1
CDR3: CASSWGTVDNEQFF
DNA: TGTGCCAGCAGCTGGGGGACAGTAGACAATGAGCAGTTCTTC

size: NA
J: TRBJ1-5
V: TRBV19
length: 12
D: NA
CDR3: CASRLGGQPQHF
DNA: TGTGCCAGTAGACTGGGCGGGCAGCCCCAGCATTTT

size: NA
J: TRBJ1-4
V: TRBV2
length: 15
D: NA
CDR3: CASSEPQGVSEKLFF
DNA: TGTGCCAGCAGTGAACCACAGGGAGTCAGTGAAAAACTGTTTTTT

size: NA
J: TRBJ1-6
V: TRBV28
length: 14
D: NA
CDR3: CASRPQGRLTPLHF
DNA: TGTGCCAGCAGACCGCAGGGAAGACTGACACCCCTCCACTTT

size: NA
J: TRBJ2-3
V: TRBV7-2
length: 15
D: NA
CDR3: CASSPAPLLIQGGLF
DNA: TGTGCCAGCAGCCCCGCACCGTTGTTGATCCAGGGGGGCCTTTTT

size: NA
J: TRBJ2-5
V: TRBV6-6
length: 14
D: NA
CDR3: CASSPRVEKETQYF
DNA: TGTGCCAGCAGTCCCAGGGTTGAAAAAGAGACCCAGTACTTC

size: NA
J: TRBJ1-2
V: TRBV7-2
length: 15
D: NA
CDR3: CASSLYRDYNYGYTF
DNA: TGTGCCAGCAGCCTTTACAGGGATTATAACTATGGCTACACCTTC

size: few
J: TRBJ2-5
V: TRBV5-4
length: 13
D: NA
CDR3: CASSFGGQETQYF
DNA: TGTGCCAGCAGCTTCGGCGGGCAAGAGACCCAGTACTTC

size: NA
J: TRBJ1-4
V: TRBV18
length: 13
D: NA
CDR3: CASSLQGTEKLFF
DNA: TGTGCCAGCTCATTACAGGGTACCGAAAAACTGTTTTTT